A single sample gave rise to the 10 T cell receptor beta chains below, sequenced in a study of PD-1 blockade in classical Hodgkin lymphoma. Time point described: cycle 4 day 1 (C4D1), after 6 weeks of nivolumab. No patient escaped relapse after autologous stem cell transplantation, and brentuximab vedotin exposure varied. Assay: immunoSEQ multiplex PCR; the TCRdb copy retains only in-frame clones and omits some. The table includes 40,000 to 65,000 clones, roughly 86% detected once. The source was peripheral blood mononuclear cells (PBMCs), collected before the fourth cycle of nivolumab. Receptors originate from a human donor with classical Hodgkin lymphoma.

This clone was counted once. The CDR3: CASSLVDRGQDGYTF. The CDR3 bases are TGTGCCAGCAGTTTGGTGGACAGGGGGCAGGATGGCTACACCTTC. The chain links TRBV28 to TRBJ1-2; 11 bases map to TRBD1. CDR1 is MDHEN, CDR2 SYDVKM, per germline. J was trimmed by 6 bases and V by 3 bases; bases with no gene match: 6. The CDR3 is made up of 15 amino acids.

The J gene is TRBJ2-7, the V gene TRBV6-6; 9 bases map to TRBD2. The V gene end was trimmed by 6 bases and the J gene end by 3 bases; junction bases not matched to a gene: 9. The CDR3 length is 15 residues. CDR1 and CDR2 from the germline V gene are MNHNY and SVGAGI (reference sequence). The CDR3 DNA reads TGTGCCAGCAGCACCTCCGGGACTAGCATCTACGAGCAGTACTTC. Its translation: CASSTSGTSIYEQYF.

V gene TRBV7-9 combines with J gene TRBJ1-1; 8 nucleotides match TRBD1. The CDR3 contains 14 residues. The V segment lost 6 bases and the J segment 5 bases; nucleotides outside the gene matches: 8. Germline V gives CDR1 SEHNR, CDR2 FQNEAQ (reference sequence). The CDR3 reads CASSPSDRVTEAFF. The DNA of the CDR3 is TGTGCCAGCAGTCCCTCGGACAGGGTAACTGAAGCTTTCTTT.

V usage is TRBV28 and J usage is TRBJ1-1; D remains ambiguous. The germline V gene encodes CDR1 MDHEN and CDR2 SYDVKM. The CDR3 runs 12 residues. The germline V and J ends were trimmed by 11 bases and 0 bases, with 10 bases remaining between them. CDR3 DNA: TGTGCCTCCCGGCGGGTGAACACTGAAGCTTTCTTT. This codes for CASRRVNTEAFF.

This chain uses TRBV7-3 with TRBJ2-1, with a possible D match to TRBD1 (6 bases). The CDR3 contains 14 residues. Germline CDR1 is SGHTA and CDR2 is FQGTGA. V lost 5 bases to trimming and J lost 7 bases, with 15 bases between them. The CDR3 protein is CASSQGPQGNEQFF. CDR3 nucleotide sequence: TGTGCCAGCAGCCAAGGCCCCCAGGGGAATGAGCAGTTCTTC.

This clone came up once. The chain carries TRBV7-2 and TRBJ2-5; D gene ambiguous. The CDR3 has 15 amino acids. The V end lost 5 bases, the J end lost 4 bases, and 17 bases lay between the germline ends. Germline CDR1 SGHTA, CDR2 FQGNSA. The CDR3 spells CASSVIGTTAETQYF. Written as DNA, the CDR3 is TGTGCCAGCAGCGTAATCGGTACAACCGCAGAGACCCAGTACTTC. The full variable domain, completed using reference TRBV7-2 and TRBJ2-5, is GAGVSQSPSNKVTEKGKDVELRCDPISGHTALYWYRQSLGQGLEFLIYFQGNSAPDKSGLPSDRFSAERTGGSVSTLTIQRTQQEDSAVYLCASSVIGTTAETQYFGPGTRLLVL.

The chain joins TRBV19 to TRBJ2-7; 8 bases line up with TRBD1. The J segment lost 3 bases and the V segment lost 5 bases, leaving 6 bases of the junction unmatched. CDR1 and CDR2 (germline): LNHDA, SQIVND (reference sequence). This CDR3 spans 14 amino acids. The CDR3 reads CASSPQGANYEQYF. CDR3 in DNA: TGTGCCAGTAGTCCTCAGGGGGCAAACTACGAGCAGTACTTC. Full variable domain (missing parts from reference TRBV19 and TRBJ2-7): DGGITQSPKYLFRKEGQNVTLSCEQNLNHDAMYWYRQDPGQGLRLIYYSQIVNDFQKGDIAEGYSVSREKKESFPLTVTSAQKNPTAFYLCASSPQGANYEQYFGPGTRLTVT.

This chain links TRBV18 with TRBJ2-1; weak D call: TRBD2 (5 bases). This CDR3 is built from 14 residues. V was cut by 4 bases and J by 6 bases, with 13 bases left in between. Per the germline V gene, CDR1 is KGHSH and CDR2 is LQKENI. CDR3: CASSLLGPSNEQFF. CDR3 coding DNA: TGTGCCAGCTCACTACTAGGTCCGTCCAATGAGCAGTTCTTC.

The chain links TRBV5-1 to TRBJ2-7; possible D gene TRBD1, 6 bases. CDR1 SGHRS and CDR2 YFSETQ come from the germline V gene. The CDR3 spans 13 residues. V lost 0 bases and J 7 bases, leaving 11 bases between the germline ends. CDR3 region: CASSLGGPGEQYF. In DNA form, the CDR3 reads TGCGCCAGCAGCTTGGGGGGGCCGGGGGAGCAGTACTTC.

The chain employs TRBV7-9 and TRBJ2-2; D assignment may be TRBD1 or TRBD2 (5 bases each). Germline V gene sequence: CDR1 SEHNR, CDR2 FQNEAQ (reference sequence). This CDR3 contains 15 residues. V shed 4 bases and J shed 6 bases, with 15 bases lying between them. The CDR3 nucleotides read TGTGCCAGCAGCTCCCCGGGGCAGCGGTCCGGGGAGCTGTTTTTT. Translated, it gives CASSSPGQRSGELFF.